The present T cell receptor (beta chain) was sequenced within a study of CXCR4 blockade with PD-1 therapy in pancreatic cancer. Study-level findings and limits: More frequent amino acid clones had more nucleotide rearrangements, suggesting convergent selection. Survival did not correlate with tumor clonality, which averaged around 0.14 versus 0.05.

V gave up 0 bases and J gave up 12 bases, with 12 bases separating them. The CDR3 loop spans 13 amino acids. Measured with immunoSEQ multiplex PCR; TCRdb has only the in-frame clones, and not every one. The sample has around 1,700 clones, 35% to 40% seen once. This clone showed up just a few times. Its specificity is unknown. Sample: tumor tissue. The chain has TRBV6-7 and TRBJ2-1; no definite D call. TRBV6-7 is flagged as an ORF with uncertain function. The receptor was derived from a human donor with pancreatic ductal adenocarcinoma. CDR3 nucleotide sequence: TGTGCCAGCAGTTACTCGATGGGGTTTTGGCAGTTCTTC. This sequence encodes CASSYSMGFWQFF.